The source of this T cell receptor beta chain is a study of T cells in Graves' hyperthyroidism and ophthalmopathy. The wider study: At initial diagnosis, before any treatment had begun, peripheral blood was obtained.

Study outcomes and limitations: Ophthalmopathy and stable hyperthyroidism were separated by a 13 V-J model.

About this clonotype: Its target is unknown.

The CDR3 extends over 15 amino acids. Trimming cost V 4 bases and J 4 bases, with 18 bases left between them. Germline assignment: CDR1 SGHRS and CDR2 YFSETQ. Using RNA transcripts as the source, TCR beta CDR3 regions were amplified. HTBI primers drove first-round RT-PCR of the TCR CDR3. TCRdb re-derived calls from the multiplex PCR reads in MiXCR, one entry per CDR3 protein. The table has fewer than 550,000 distinct CDR3 sequences, roughly 24% seen once. Each diagnosis was grounded in clinical symptoms, serum thyroxine and TRAb, thyroid ultrasound, and orbital computed tomography. V usage is TRBV5-1 and J usage is TRBJ2-7; a weak D match, TRBD2 (6 bases). The sequence was collected from a young woman with Graves' ophthalmopathy. The sequenced sample consisted of blood. CDR3 nucleotide sequence: TGCGCCAGCAGCCGGGGAGGCGCGGAAACGTACGAGCAGTACTTC. Amino acids: CASSRGGAETYEQYF.